This TCR beta chain was profiled in a study of blood T cell repertoires in COVID-19. Study context: The United States, Italy and Spain were the sources of the acute and convalescent COVID-19 samples. The cDNA or gDNA used as material had been derived from T cells, B-cell-depleted T cells, or PBMCs.

CDR1 DFQATT and CDR2 SNEGSKA come from the germline V gene (reference sequence). Trimming took off 3 bases at V and 3 bases at J, with 11 bases between the two ends. This CDR3 has 13 amino acids. Original processing notes: Amplification of reference gene primers was used by the study to estimate nucleated cell counts. The protocol was immunoSEQ multiplex PCR, while the TCRdb copy is restricted to in-frame clones and leaves out a portion. V, J and clone size are those of that table, while D and trimming were read from the DNA. The table has 200,000 to 300,000 clones, about 87% seen once. The material sequenced was peripheral blood. The V call is TRBV20-1, the J call TRBJ1-1; possible D gene TRBD1, 5 bases. The TCR was taken from a woman aged 40 to 55 who had recovered from COVID-19. The CDR3 spells CSASRDSYTEAFF. The DNA for the CDR3 is TGCAGTGCTAGTCGCGACAGCTACACTGAAGCTTTCTTT.